This T cell receptor beta chain was found in a study of vaccination effects on CD4 cells after COVID-19 (dated by TCRdb to between 2022 and 2023). For the wider study: Participants received two doses of either the BNT162b2 or the mRNA-1273 mRNA SARS-CoV-2 vaccine. The full study included roughly 10 COVID-19 convalescent patients and several SARS-CoV-2-naive healthy vaccine recipients. In the study, cultures from other donors were sequenced using the Oncomine TCR Beta short-read assay on an Illumina iSeq 100. In both COVID-19 convalescent patients and infection-naive vaccine recipients, the study compared SARS-CoV-2 spike-specific CD4+ TCR repertoires from before mRNA vaccination with those from after it.

The paper's findings and limits, for the study overall: In healthy vaccine recipients, vaccine-induced clones were almost all SARS-CoV-2 mono-reactive, with only 1 of 255 cross-reactive with common cold coronaviruses. Limitations of the study were the small number of convalescent patients and the absence of early post-infection timepoints. Marked clonal contraction was observed in both infection-induced and vaccine-induced clones at late post-vaccination timepoints, consistent with waning T cell responses.

The CDR1 and CDR2 encoded by the germline V gene are SGHTA and FQGNSA. V and J lose 2 bases and 2 bases, and a span of 4 bases separates them. Measured from the cysteine to the phenylalanine, the CDR3 is 13 residues long. CDR3 DNA is the only sequence kept; it has 39 bases, read in frame from the first base. Notes on this clone: What antigen it recognizes has not been identified. The sample holds no much larger clone one base away, and base qualities are not on file.

The receptor library was made with the immunoSEQ multiplex PCR assay. DNA from the cultured and isolated CD4+ T cells underwent TCR beta CDR3 sequencing. The authors' pipeline ran thus. Non-productive TCR sequences were discarded, and reads were trimmed to the CDR3 region, with only CDR3s of 7 or more amino acids retained. The MANAFEST web app was used to pick out antigen-specific clonotypes by comparing their expansion in peptide wells with that in reference cultures. For clones to be considered positive, expansion at FDR<0.05 versus reference and all other wells, an odds ratio above 5, and a frequency above 0.1% in two replicate wells were required. Clonotypes significantly expanded in SARS-CoV-2 spike wells and in at least one common cold coronavirus spike condition were defined as cross-reactive. Using the stringdist R package, CDR3 similarity was measured by Levenshtein distance, and unrooted trees were constructed with ape in R 3.6.1. The immuneACCESS repertoire file appears here via TCRdb, limited to in-frame rearrangements. These files lack a portion of the clones; in checked studies, under half of the deficit traces to unresolved V genes, and the cause of the others is not known. The V and J calls and clone size are taken from that table; D and trimming were inferred from the DNA. The sample records about 79,000 clones, about 74% of which are singletons. 1.5% to 2% of the sample is taken by the ten largest.

To identify antigen-specific CD4+ T cell clonotypes by their expansion, the ViraFEST assay first stimulated PBMC with viral peptide pools and then applied TCR sequencing. After more than nine days of culture, CD4+ T cells were isolated with the EasySep CD4+ T cell isolation kit. Negative nucleocapsid antibody results before and after vaccination confirmed that the healthy vaccine recipients had no prior SARS-CoV-2 infection. Roughly 2 million PBMC per well were cultured in IMDM with roughly 5% human AB serum, 9 to 10 IU/ml IL-2 and gentamicin, plus 10 ug/ml peptides. On days 3 and 7, half of the culture medium was replaced with fresh IL-2-containing medium. Each peptide stimulation condition was cultured in triplicate wells unless otherwise noted. Using Ficoll-Paque Plus gradient centrifugation, PBMC were separated from whole blood and then either used fresh or cryopreserved at -140C. The overlapping peptide pools covered the spike proteins of SARS-CoV-2 and of the common cold coronaviruses HCoV-NL63, HCoV-OC43 and HCoV-229E. The QIAamp micro DNA kit was used to extract genomic DNA from the cultured CD4+ T cells.

The clonotype originates from a human donor who received a COVID-19 vaccine. The chain is assembled from TRBV7-2 and TRBJ1-3, with the D gene call left open. The sequencing here drew on CD4+ T cells from PBMCs cultured with HCoV-229E spike peptides, taken before COVID-19 vaccination. According to the study, the label for this sample's cell subset or site signals: HCoV-229E spike overlapping peptide pool stimulation. The CDR3 in this case is CASSLLAGNTIYF. The DNA sequence is TGTGCCAGCAGCTTACTGGCTGGAAACACCATATATTTT.